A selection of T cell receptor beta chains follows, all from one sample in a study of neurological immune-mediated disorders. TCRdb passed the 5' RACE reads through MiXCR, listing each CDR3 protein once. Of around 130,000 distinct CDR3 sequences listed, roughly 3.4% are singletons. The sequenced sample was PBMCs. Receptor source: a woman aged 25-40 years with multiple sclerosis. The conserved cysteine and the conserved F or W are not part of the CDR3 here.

CDR3: ASSPPGSGEQF
J: TRBJ2-1
V: TRBV7-2

CDR3: ASSFGGGLDTQY
J: TRBJ2-3
V: TRBV7-7

CDR3: ASSQDIAGDTQY
J: TRBJ2-3
V: TRBV3-1

CDR3: ASSPIQRSSYEQY
J: TRBJ2-7
V: TRBV3-1

CDR3: ASSLGGRRQETQY
J: TRBJ2-5
V: TRBV12-3/TRBV12-4

CDR3: ASSPQNFAATNEKLF
J: TRBJ1-4
V: TRBV7-2

CDR3: ASSEPRGVLQEAF
J: TRBJ1-1
V: TRBV2

CDR3: ASSRRRGKNTEAF
J: TRBJ1-1
V: TRBV6-2/TRBV6-3

CDR3: ASSFRGGAGELF
J: TRBJ2-2
V: TRBV12-3/TRBV12-4

CDR3: AISRPEGEQF
J: TRBJ2-1
V: TRBV10-3

CDR3: SARERWTGGLSGNTIY
J: TRBJ1-3
V: TRBV20-1

CDR3: ASSADGSYGYT
J: TRBJ1-2
V: TRBV9

CDR3: ASSLGQISTDTQY
J: TRBJ2-3
V: TRBV7-9

CDR3: ASSLRGDNSPLH
J: TRBJ1-6
V: TRBV12-3/TRBV12-4

CDR3: ASSGSGGGNYGYT
J: TRBJ1-2
V: TRBV9

CDR3: ASSQEPVPQGGEKLF
J: TRBJ1-4
V: TRBV4-3

CDR3: ASSQGPPTGAAGNTIY
J: TRBJ1-3
V: TRBV4-3

CDR3: ASSQEWLAGENEQY
J: TRBJ2-7
V: TRBV4-3

CDR3: ASSQSGGTLYEQY
J: TRBJ2-7
V: TRBV4-1

CDR3: ASSSFRDFTVTGANVLT
J: TRBJ2-6
V: TRBV6-5

CDR3: ASSLEASSNTGELF
J: TRBJ2-2
V: TRBV27

CDR3: ASHSRDRGPGYT
J: TRBJ1-2
V: TRBV12-3/TRBV12-4

CDR3: ASSLMASGGATYEQY
J: TRBJ2-7
V: TRBV7-8

CDR3: ASSWTGANEQF
J: TRBJ2-1
V: TRBV6-5

CDR3: ASSEARDRGGSYT
J: TRBJ1-2
V: TRBV2

CDR3: AGSSRENIQY
J: TRBJ2-4
V: TRBV7-9

CDR3: ASRDLRTEQY
J: TRBJ2-7
V: TRBV6-2/TRBV6-3

CDR3: ASSQDLAARYLHNEQF
J: TRBJ2-1
V: TRBV14

CDR3: ASSLDRGGNEKLF
J: TRBJ1-4
V: TRBV5-6

CDR3: ATSSTGTVSYGYT
J: TRBJ1-2
V: TRBV15

CDR3: ASSAGGPYEQY
J: TRBJ2-7
V: TRBV6-2/TRBV6-3

CDR3: ASGGGTEAF
J: TRBJ1-1
V: TRBV9

CDR3: ASSPQTGSGANVLT
J: TRBJ2-6
V: TRBV5-1

CDR3: ASSQGPSGERPSTDTQY
J: TRBJ2-3
V: TRBV3-1

CDR3: ASRRGTVLGNQPQH
J: TRBJ1-5
V: TRBV3-1

CDR3: ASRRTGYTDTQY
J: TRBJ2-3
V: TRBV14

CDR3: ASSSTRLAGNEQF
J: TRBJ2-1
V: TRBV7-9

CDR3: ASNDRARTDTQY
J: TRBJ2-3
V: TRBV12-3/TRBV12-4

CDR3: SATPGQGAYSPLH
J: TRBJ1-6
V: TRBV20-1

CDR3: ASTLVRDGEAF
J: TRBJ1-1
V: TRBV12-3/TRBV12-4

CDR3: ASRSTGGSVKETQY
J: TRBJ2-5
V: TRBV5-1

CDR3: SARGSRGYSNQPQH
J: TRBJ1-5
V: TRBV20-1

CDR3: AISIFPSTGTSGNTIY
J: TRBJ1-3
V: TRBV10-3

CDR3: ASSLGQGHYGYT
J: TRBJ1-2
V: TRBV7-9

CDR3: ASTRDEQY
J: TRBJ2-7
V: TRBV2

CDR3: ASSFNLAGGPDTQY
J: TRBJ2-3
V: TRBV6-5